This TCR beta chain was sequenced during a study of regulatory T cells in long-lasting Graves disease. The time point was: newly diagnosed GD, antithyroid drugs for less than 3 months. Researchers made the TCR library from RNA that was extracted from PBMCs. Construction of the TCR beta libraries employed iRepertoire HTBI primers in conjunction with Arm-PCR of CDR3 regions. MiXCR, run by TCRdb on the multiplex PCR reads, gives a single entry per CDR3 protein. The sample lists 350,000 to 400,000 distinct CDR3 sequences, about a sixth seen once, with 22% in the top ten. Unmatched junction bases numbered 5, after V lost 7 bases and J lost 3 bases. The CDR3 contains 13 residues. Germline V CDR1 and CDR2: SQVTM, ANQGSEA.

Sample: peripheral blood mononuclear cells (PBMCs), taken at new diagnosis, from a patient treated with antithyroid drugs. The clonotype originates from a female donor with Graves disease. This chain links TRBV29-1 with TRBJ1-2, with 10 bases lining up with TRBD1. In nucleotides, the CDR3 is TGCAGCGGGGGGGACAGGGGCGACTATGGCTACACCTTC. This translates into CSGGDRGDYGYTF.